The rows below give T cell receptor beta chains drawn from one sample of a study of blood T cell repertoires in COVID-19. Here immunoSEQ multiplex PCR was the method, and the copy in TCRdb shows in-frame clones only, minus some. Among 240,000 or so clones listed, around 90% were seen once. The sample comprised peripheral blood. The receptor set was obtained from a woman aged 35 to 49 who had recovered from COVID-19. Each CDR3 is given with its conserved first and last residue. The D gene is left open where the match is weak. Where a row states a size, it is once, few, many or the class of an expanded clone; other rows omit it.

V gene,J gene,D gene,clone size,CDR3 DNA,CDR3 protein
TRBV7-9,TRBJ1-2,TRBD1,few,TGTGCCAGCAGCCCGTGGACAGGAACAGCCTATGGCTACACCTTC,CASSPWTGTAYGYTF
TRBV11-2,TRBJ2-2,TRBD2,once,TGTGCCAGCAGCCATCTGCTAGCGGCCGGGGAGCTGTTTTTT,CASSHLLAAGELFF
TRBV5-5,TRBJ1-2,TRBD1,NA,TGTGCCAGCAGCTTGGCCACAGGGGCCCGGGGGTATGGCTACACCTTC,CASSLATGARGYGYTF
TRBV6-2/TRBV6-3,TRBJ1-1,TRBD1,NA,TGTGCCAGCAGTCACAGGGGAGCTATCACTGAAGCTTTCTTT,CASSHRGAITEAFF
TRBV11-2,TRBJ2-7,NA,NA,TGTGCCAGCAGCCCATCCTACGAGCAGTACTTC,CASSPSYEQYF
TRBV14,TRBJ1-6,NA,NA,TGTGCCAGCAGCCAAGGGTTGCGTTCACCCCTCCACTTT,CASSQGLRSPLHF
TRBV9,TRBJ2-2,NA,NA,TGTGCCAGCAGGTGGGGCAGAAACACCGGGGAGCTGTTTTTT,CASRWGRNTGELFF
TRBV7-2,TRBJ1-5,NA,NA,TGTGCCAGCAGCTTAGGGCAAGACAGAATCCAGCCCCAGCATTTT,CASSLGQDRIQPQHF
TRBV11-2,TRBJ2-1,NA,NA,TGTGCCAGCAGCCGAGGGACAACCGCCTACAATGAGCAGTTCTTC,CASSRGTTAYNEQFF
TRBV29-1,TRBJ2-7,NA,NA,TGCAGCGTTGAACTGCGGGGACCCTACGAGCAGTACTTC,CSVELRGPYEQYF
TRBV6-6,TRBJ1-1,NA,NA,TGTGCCAGCAGTCCTCCCCTCTTCGACACAGGGAACACTGAAGCTTTCTTT,CASSPPLFDTGNTEAFF
TRBV25-1,TRBJ1-1,NA,once,TGTGCCAGCAGGGGAGTGAACACTGAAGCTTTCTTT,CASRGVNTEAFF
TRBV5-4,TRBJ2-3,TRBD1,once,TGTGCCAGCAGCACGGAATTACGACAGGGGTCTATAGATACGCAGTATTTT,CASSTELRQGSIDTQYF
TRBV18,TRBJ1-1,NA,NA,TGTGCCAGCTCACCAGGCATCCGACAGACCAACACTGAAGCTTTCTTT,CASSPGIRQTNTEAFF
TRBV4-2,TRBJ1-2,NA,NA,TGTGCCAGCACCGACGAGGGCTATGGCTACACCTTC,CASTDEGYGYTF
TRBV6-2/TRBV6-3,TRBJ2-2,TRBD2,NA,TGTGCCAGCAGTTACCTGGTGGGAGGGCCGGTCGGGGAGCTGTTTTTT,CASSYLVGGPVGELFF
TRBV7-2,TRBJ2-4,TRBD2,NA,TGTGCCAGCAGCTTAGCGCTAAGCGGGAGGGACATTCAGTACTTC,CASSLALSGRDIQYF
TRBV27,TRBJ1-1,TRBD1,NA,TGTGCCAGCAGTTTAGTCGCCAGGGGGGACACTGAAGCTTTCTTT,CASSLVARGDTEAFF
TRBV20-1,TRBJ2-7,NA,NA,TGCAGTGCTACTGACAGATCCTACGAGCAGTACTTC,CSATDRSYEQYF
TRBV10-3,TRBJ2-7,NA,NA,TGTGCCATCAGCCAGACTGTCGAGCAGTACTTC,CAISQTVEQYF
TRBV6-5,TRBJ1-2,NA,NA,TGTGCCAGCCGCGAGACGGGGAACTATGGCTACACCTTC,CASRETGNYGYTF
TRBV10-3,TRBJ2-5,NA,NA,TGTGCCATCAGTGGAAACAGTCAAGAGACCCAGTACTTC,CAISGNSQETQYF
TRBV24-1,TRBJ2-3,NA,NA,TGTGCCACCAGTGACCCGACAGCTCTGGGCACAGATACGCAGTATTTT,CATSDPTALGTDTQYF
TRBV30,TRBJ1-2,TRBD1,NA,TGTGCCTGGAGTCGGACAGGGGTGCAGGGCTACACCTTC,CAWSRTGVQGYTF
TRBV6-4,TRBJ2-3,TRBD1,once,TGTGCCAGCAGTGACTCGATCAGGGGGACGCAGTATTTT,CASSDSIRGTQYF
TRBV18,TRBJ2-7,NA,NA,TGTGCCAGCTCACCTGGTTCGGGGGCCTACGAGCAGTACTTC,CASSPGSGAYEQYF
TRBV4-3,TRBJ1-5,NA,NA,TGCGCCAGCAGCCAGGGCAGGGGCCAGCCCCAGCATTTT,CASSQGRGQPQHF
TRBV23-1,TRBJ2-7,NA,NA,TGCGCCAGCGCAACAGGGTGCGAGCAGTACTTC,CASATGCEQYF
TRBV30,TRBJ2-7,NA,NA,TGTGCCCCGGGGGACTACGAGCAGTACTTC,CAPGDYEQYF
TRBV27,TRBJ1-4,NA,NA,TGTGCCAGCAGTCCAGGGCCGTATGAAAAACTGTTTTTT,CASSPGPYEKLFF